In its sample, the clone carrying this T cell receptor beta chain was seen a few times. As yet, its antigen is unknown. This CDR3 spans 15 amino acids. With V trimmed by 6 bases and J by 2 bases, 5 bases remained unmatched. Germline CDR1 reads MDHEN; CDR2 reads SYDVKM. These data belong to a study of CD8+CD57+ T cells in acquired aplastic anemia. The wider study: Sorted CD4+ plus CD8+ cells gave DNA averaging roughly 3 ug.

General study points: Comparison of patients with controls identified about 27 shared CD8+ CDR3 sequences. Patients and controls had CD8+ Simpson's diversity values that were not significantly distinct.

Profiling of TCR beta VDJ combinations and CDR3 sequences used genomic DNA as template. TCRdb reanalysed the reads using MiXCR and keeps one entry per CDR3 protein. The sample yields approximately 70,000 distinct CDR3 sequences, about 50% seen once. The V call is TRBV28, the J call TRBJ1-3; TRBD1 matches at 9 bases. This clonotype originated in a human donor in good health, serving as a control. Specimen: sorted CD4+, CD8+, or CD8+CD57+ T cells (not recorded which) from PBMCs. This chain's CDR3 is CASRKQGAAGNTIYF. Here the CDR3 DNA reads TGTGCCAGCAGGAAACAGGGGGCAGCTGGAAACACCATATATTTT. Based on the CDR3 plus reference TRBV28 and TRBJ1-3, the full variable domain is DVKVTQSSRYLVKRTGEKVFLECVQDMDHENMFWYRQDPGLGLRLIYFSYDVKMKEKGDIPEGYSVSREKKERFSLILESASTNQTSMYLCASRKQGAAGNTIYFGEGSWLTVV.